What follows are 9 T cell receptor beta chains derived from one specimen sequenced in a study of cytomegalovirus exposure and HLA in healthy donors (dated by TCRdb to 2016 to 2017). The method was the immunoSEQ multiplex PCR assay. A mixture of 60 forward primers for TCR Vbeta segments and 13 reverse primers for TCR Jbeta segments was used in the multiplex PCR. TCRdb's version of the immuneACCESS table is confined to in-frame rearrangements and falls short of the full clone set. An unresolved V gene accounts for under half of the shortfall where checked; the remainder is of unknown origin. For this sample there are about 73,000 clones; 60% to 85% appear just once. The top ten clones comprise around an eighth of the sample. Sequencing was carried out using PBMCs. The source of these receptors is a man between 65 and 79 years old in good health and CMV-seronegative.

Here the CDR3 DNA reads TGCGCCAGCAGCTCCCAAGCGGGAGGTGAGCAGTTCTTC. It specifies CASSSQAGGEQFF. This chain links TRBV5-1 with TRBJ2-1; 9 nucleotides agree with TRBD2. The ends lost 3 bases at V and 9 bases at J; junction bases unmatched: 4. The CDR3 runs 13 residues. Germline values: CDR1 SGHRS, CDR2 YFSETQ. Full variable domain (rest looked up from reference TRBV5-1 and TRBJ2-1): KAGVTQTPRYLIKTRGQQVTLSCSPISGHRSVSWYQQTPGQGLQFLFEYFSETQRNKGNFPGRFSGRQFSNSRSEMNVSTLELGDSALYLCASSSQAGGEQFFGPGTRLTVL.

V is TRBV19 and J is TRBJ1-5, with a tentative D call TRBD1 (5 bases). The germline gives CDR1 LNHDA, CDR2 SQIVND (reference sequence). V was clipped by 5 bases and J by 6 bases, with 20 bases between them. The CDR3 sequence is 16 residues long. The CDR3 bases are TGTGCCAGTAGTCCCTTAGGGAATCTCCAGGGTCAGCCCCAGCATTTT. Amino acids: CASSPLGNLQGQPQHF.

The chain couples TRBV7-9 to TRBJ2-5; maybe TRBD2 (6 bases). Trimming stripped 2 bases from V and 5 bases from J, with 15 bases between. From germline, CDR1 is SEHNR and CDR2 FQNEAQ (reference sequence). The CDR3 loop spans 15 amino acids. CDR3 region: CASSLLGGTVETQYF. The CDR3 coding sequence is TGTGCCAGCAGCTTACTCGGGGGAACCGTGGAGACCCAGTACTTC.

J is TRBJ2-1 and V is TRBV30, with TRBD1 as a possible D gene (6 bases). Germline loops: CDR1 GTSNPN, CDR2 SVGIG (reference sequence). V was trimmed by 3 bases and J by 11 bases, leaving 14 bases between them. The CDR3 covers 12 residues. CDR3 protein: CAWSARGYKQFF. CDR3 bases: TGTGCCTGGAGCGCCAGGGGATATAAGCAGTTCTTC.

This clone has only one observation. V and J are TRBV11-3 and TRBJ2-1, with D tentatively TRBD2 (5 bases). Germline V gives CDR1 SGHNT, CDR2 YENEEA. CDR3 size: 14 residues. V was cut by 4 bases and J by 5 bases, with 12 bases left in between. The CDR3 here is CASSSERINNEQFF. The CDR3 nucleotides read TGTGCCAGCAGCTCCGAGCGGATTAACAATGAGCAGTTCTTC.

This clone has just one count. V is TRBV5-1 and J is TRBJ1-1; 11 bases align to TRBD1. This CDR3 spans 17 amino acids. Germline V gives CDR1 SGHRS, CDR2 YFSETQ. V dropped 4 bases and J dropped 0; count of bases not matched to a gene: 8. The CDR3, as DNA: TGCGCCAGCAGCATTGGACAGGGGGCGTTTCTGAACACTGAAGCTTTCTTT. Its protein is CASSIGQGAFLNTEAFF.

This sequence joins TRBV6-5 and TRBJ1-6; no firm D call. This CDR3 contains 16 residues. Germline V CDR1 and CDR2: MNHEY, SVGAGI. V gave up 0 bases and J gave up 7 bases, with 13 bases separating them. The CDR3 DNA is TGTGCCAGCAGTTACTCCTCGGCAGGCCCGAATTCACCCCTCCACTTT. It is translated as CASSYSSAGPNSPLHF.

The chain links TRBV18 to TRBJ1-5; TRBD1 matches 9 bases. V lost 3 bases, J lost 7 bases, and 4 bases stayed unmatched. The length of the CDR3 is 14 residues. CDR1 and CDR2 (germline): KGHSH, LQKENI. The CDR3 protein is CASSPGQGGQPQHF. CDR3 nucleotide sequence: TGTGCCAGCTCACCGGGACAGGGCGGCCAGCCCCAGCATTTT.

The chain couples TRBV6-1 to TRBJ2-3, with 11 bases matching TRBD2. With 7 bases clipped from V and 3 bases from J, the junction kept 3 bases outside the gene matches. Per the germline V gene, CDR1 is MNHNS and CDR2 is SASEGT. The CDR3 extends over 14 amino acids. In nucleotides, the CDR3 is TGTGCCAGCAAGCGGACTAGCGGGACAGATACGCAGTATTTT. Residues: CASKRTSGTDTQYF.